The 18 T cell receptor beta chains listed next were all sequenced from one sample in a study of human T cells and chemical hapten exposure (dated by TCRdb to 2020 to 2023). The library was generated by RACE. These reads were obtained on a NextSeq 500. TCRdb reran the public reads through fastp at Q25 and MiXCR, keeping productive beta chains. Identical CDR3 protein sequences are pooled into one entry, listed with their most common genes and DNA. The sample contains about 77,000 distinct CDR3 sequences, 8.6% of them found a single time. The ten largest account for roughly 1.6% of the sample. In light of the paper, this sample's time point label describes: healthy volunteer bleed at 6 weeks. Unfractionated whole blood was collected in Tempus Blood RNA tubes, and total RNA was extracted from that blood. The material sequenced was whole blood. The receptors here all came from a female donor in good health. Some clones in this sample may be carry-over from other donors' samples.

This clonotype was counted a few times. This chain joins TRBV12-3 or TRBV12-4 and TRBJ1-6; no reliable D call. This CDR3 region has 12 residues. V lost 3 bases and J 13 bases, leaving 10 bases between the germline ends. The CDR3 nucleotides read TGTGCCAGCAGTTTTTCGGGGTTGCCCCTCCACTTT. Its protein is CASSFSGLPLHF.

This clonotype has at least ten counts. The rearrangement uses TRBV3-1 and TRBJ1-4, with 9 bases fitting TRBD1. V was pared by 4 bases and J by 4 bases, with 4 bases of the junction left unmatched. The germline CDR1 and CDR2 sequences are LGHDT and YNNKEL (reference sequence). The CDR3 spans 15 residues. CDR3 loop: CASSLPGQGNEKLFF. The CDR3 DNA sequence: TGTGCCAGCAGCCTACCGGGACAGGGTAATGAAAAACTGTTTTTT. Drawing the rest from reference TRBV3-1 and TRBJ1-4, the complete variable domain is DTAVSQTPKYLVTQMGNDKSIKCEQNLGHDTMYWYKQDSKKFLKIMFSYNNKELIINETVPNRFSPKSPDKAHLNLHINSLELGDSAVYFCASSLPGQGNEKLFFGSGTQLSVL.

V is TRBV6-4 and J is TRBJ1-2; D might be TRBD1 (5 bases). The CDR3 spans 13 residues. Per germline, CDR1 MRHNA and CDR2 SNTAGT. Trimming removed 0 bases at V and 8 bases at J, with 10 bases between. CDR3: CASSDSDTGGYTF. CDR3 DNA: TGTGCCAGCAGTGACTCGGACACGGGGGGCTACACCTTC.

The sample holds a few counts of this clonotype. This chain connects TRBV4-2 to TRBJ1-1; tentatively, D is TRBD1 (5 bases). This CDR3 has 16 amino acids. Germline V gives CDR1 LGHNA, CDR2 YNFKEQ. V gave up 2 bases and J gave up 0 bases, with 13 bases separating them. The CDR3 DNA reads as TGTGCCAGCAGCCAACACCAACAGGCCATGAACACTGAAGCTTTCTTT. Residues: CASSQHQQAMNTEAFF.

This clonotype was observed many times. V gene TRBV20-1 combines with J gene TRBJ2-3, with TRBD2 matching over 7 bases. Germline lookup yields CDR1 DFQATT and CDR2 SNEGSKA (reference sequence). J gave up 0 bases and V 3 bases, and 12 bases lay outside the gene matches. This CDR3 spans 17 amino acids. The CDR3 region is CSASFQRGLESTDTQYF. CDR3 DNA sequence: TGCAGTGCTAGTTTCCAGCGGGGCCTTGAAAGCACAGATACGCAGTATTTT.

Ten or more counts support this clonotype. The chain is built from TRBV6-5 and TRBJ2-2; tentatively, D is TRBD2 (6 bases). The CDR3 loop spans 14 amino acids. Looked up from germline, CDR1 is MNHEY and CDR2 is SVGAGI. Between the trimmed V and J ends, which lost 2 bases and 8 bases, there was a span of 12 bases. The DNA for the CDR3 is TGTGCCAGCAGTTACGACTCGGGGACTGGGGAGCTGTTTTTT. Protein: CASSYDSGTGELFF.

This clonotype was detected many times. J is TRBJ1-6 and V is TRBV3-1; possibly TRBD1 for D (5 bases). The V end lost 2 bases, the J end lost 10 bases, and 15 bases lay between the germline ends. CDR3 length: 15 amino acids. The germline V gene encodes CDR1 LGHDT and CDR2 YNNKEL (reference sequence). The DNA of the CDR3 is TGTGCCAGCAGCCAAAACTCAGGCGGGGGGTCACCCCTCCACTTT. This codes for CASSQNSGGGSPLHF.

This clonotype has more than one count but fewer than ten. V and J are TRBV10-3 and TRBJ2-7, with D perhaps TRBD2 (6 bases). V was clipped by 5 bases and J by 2 bases, with 7 bases between them. Germline lookup yields CDR1 ENHRY and CDR2 SYGVKD. The CDR3 covers 12 residues. The CDR3 sequence is CAISPGAYEQYF. CDR3 sequence (DNA): TGTGCCATCAGTCCGGGGGCCTACGAGCAGTACTTC.

This clonotype was picked up many times. The rearrangement links TRBV6-6 to TRBJ1-5, with D tentatively TRBD1 (5 bases). The V end was cut by 6 bases, the J end by 7 bases, with 19 bases between. Germline V gene sequence: CDR1 MNHNY, CDR2 SVGAGI (reference sequence). CDR3 length: 15 amino acids. The CDR3 protein is CASRDNWARGQPQHF. The DNA for the CDR3 is TGTGCCAGCAGGGACAATTGGGCCCGAGGGCAGCCCCAGCATTTT.

This clonotype was counted only a few times. This chain links TRBV24-1 with TRBJ2-2; D is perhaps TRBD1 or TRBD2 (6 bases each). CDR1 and CDR2 from the germline V gene are KGHDR and SFDVKD. This CDR3 has 16 amino acids. V was shortened by 1 base and J by 2 bases, with 10 bases between the two germline ends. The CDR3 loop is CATSDLTGANTGELFF. The DNA of the CDR3 is TGTGCCACCAGTGATTTAACGGGGGCCAACACCGGGGAGCTGTTTTTT.

This clonotype was counted once. This may be a read error: a much more frequent sequence differs by one nucleotide. The chain has TRBV5-1 and TRBJ1-1, with D unresolved. The germline CDR1 and CDR2 sequences are SGHRS and YFSETQ. V lost 7 bases to trimming and J lost 1 base, with 11 bases between them. The CDR3 covers 13 residues. The CDR3 DNA sequence: TGCGCCAGCTGCGATTCAACGAACACTGAAGCTTTCTTT. Its protein product is CASCDSTNTEAFF.

V gene TRBV7-2 combines with J gene TRBJ2-7; TRBD2 is a possible D gene (5 bases). V dropped 0 bases and J dropped 4 bases, with 10 bases sitting between them. The CDR3 is made up of 14 amino acids. CDR1 and CDR2 (germline): SGHTA, FQGNSA. CDR3: CASSLASAGYEQYF. The CDR3 DNA reads as TGTGCCAGCAGCTTAGCTAGCGCTGGTTACGAGCAGTACTTC.

The chain couples TRBV6-1 to TRBJ2-6; 9 bases agree with TRBD1. Germline V gene data show CDR1 as MNHNS and CDR2 as SASEGT. The CDR3 sequence is 19 residues long. The V segment lost 6 bases and the J segment 4 bases; nucleotides outside the gene matches: 16. The CDR3 loop reads CASRETGGSHLRGANVLTF. In DNA form, the CDR3 reads TGTGCCAGCAGAGAGACAGGGGGATCACACCTTAGAGGGGCCAACGTCCTGACTTTC.

The sample holds a few counts of this clonotype. The rearrangement joins TRBV7-9 to TRBJ2-3, with TRBD1 as a possible D gene (5 bases). Germline CDR1 is SEHNR and CDR2 is FQNEAQ (reference sequence). V lost 5 bases and J 0 bases, leaving 15 bases between the germline ends. The CDR3 extends over 16 amino acids. The CDR3 region is CASSLRQRASTDTQYF. CDR3 bases: TGTGCCAGCAGCCTTAGACAGAGAGCCAGCACAGATACGCAGTATTTT.

This chain links TRBV28 with TRBJ2-7; no definite D call. V was trimmed by 5 bases and J by 0 bases, leaving 11 bases between them. Germline CDR1 is MDHEN and CDR2 is SYDVKM. The CDR3 runs to 14 residues. The CDR3 DNA reads TGTGCCAGCAGTACGCCGGGTTCCTCCTACGAGCAGTACTTC. Translating gives CASSTPGSSYEQYF.

The chain combines TRBV20-1 with TRBJ1-1; D not resolved. The germline CDR1 and CDR2 sequences are DFQATT and SNEGSKA (reference sequence). The germline V and J ends were trimmed by 1 base and 1 base, with 10 bases remaining between them. The CDR3 totals 14 residues. CDR3: CSARAHSGNTEAFF. CDR3 sequence (DNA): TGCAGTGCTAGAGCCCACAGTGGGAACACTGAAGCTTTCTTT.

There are a few counts of this clonotype. The gene calls are TRBV6-5 and TRBJ2-7; tentative D call: TRBD1 (5 bases). Trimming pared 6 bases from V and 2 bases from J, leaving 14 bases between. The CDR3 contains 14 residues. Germline V gene lookup returns CDR1 MNHEY and CDR2 SVGAGI. The CDR3 loop reads CASSPEQDTYEQYF. CDR3 bases: TGTGCCAGCAGCCCCGAACAGGACACCTACGAGCAGTACTTC.

The chain uses TRBV29-1 and TRBJ1-1, with TRBD1 matching over 7 bases. Germline V gives CDR1 SQVTM, CDR2 ANQGSEA. The CDR3 covers 13 residues. Losses at the gene ends were 6 bases for V and 1 base for J; bases not matched to a gene: 5. The CDR3 protein is CSVDRARNTEAFF. CDR3 nucleotide sequence: TGCAGCGTAGACAGGGCCAGGAACACTGAAGCTTTCTTT.